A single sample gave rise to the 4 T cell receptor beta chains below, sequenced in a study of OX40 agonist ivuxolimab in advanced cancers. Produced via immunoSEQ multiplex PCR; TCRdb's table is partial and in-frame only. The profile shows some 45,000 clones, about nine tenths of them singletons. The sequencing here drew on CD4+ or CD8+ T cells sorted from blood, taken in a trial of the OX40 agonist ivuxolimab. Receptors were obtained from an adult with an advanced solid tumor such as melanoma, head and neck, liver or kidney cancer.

This chain's CDR3 is CSVEGQRGTEAFF. The CDR3 region has the DNA TGCAGCGTAGAGGGACAAAGGGGCACTGAAGCTTTCTTT. The rearrangement uses TRBV29-1 and TRBJ1-1; TRBD1 is a possible D gene (6 bases). Trimming shortened V by 6 bases and J by 4 bases, and 15 bases separated the two germline ends. CDR1 and CDR2 (germline): SQVTM, ANQGSEA. The CDR3 is made up of 13 amino acids. The whole variable domain, remainder taken from reference TRBV29-1 and TRBJ1-1, is SAVISQKPSRDICQRGTSLTIQCQVDSQVTMMFWYRQQPGQSLTLIATANQGSEATYESGFVIDKFPISRPNLTFSTLTVSNMSPEDSSIYLCSVEGQRGTEAFFGQGTRLTVV.

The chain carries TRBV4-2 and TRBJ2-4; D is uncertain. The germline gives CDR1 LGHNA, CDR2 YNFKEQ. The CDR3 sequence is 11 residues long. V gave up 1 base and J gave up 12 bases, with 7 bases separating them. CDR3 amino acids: CASSQAEDQYF. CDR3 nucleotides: TGTGCCAGCAGCCAAGCAGAAGATCAGTACTTC.

CDR3 sequence reads: CASSYSNSMNTEAFF. The CDR3 region has the DNA TGTGCCAGCAGTTACTCGAACAGCATGAACACTGAAGCTTTCTTT. The V gene is TRBV6-6, the J gene TRBJ1-1; D gene uncertain. CDR1 MNHNY and CDR2 SVGAGI come from the germline V gene (reference sequence). Trimming took 0 bases from V and 0 from J, leaving 8 bases between them. CDR3 length: 15 residues.

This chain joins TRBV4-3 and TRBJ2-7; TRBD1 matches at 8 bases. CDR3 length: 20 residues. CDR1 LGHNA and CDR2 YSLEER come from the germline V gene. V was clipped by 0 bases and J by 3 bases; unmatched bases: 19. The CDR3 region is CASSQDSVILRQGTYYEQYF. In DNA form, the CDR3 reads TGCGCCAGCAGCCAAGACTCGGTCATCCTCCGACAGGGGACATACTACGAGCAGTACTTC.